This entry features one T cell receptor beta chain sequence. What it binds is not known. The PCR was carried out with 60 Vbeta primers and 13 Jbeta primers. The data were produced by immunoSEQ multiplex PCR, yet TCRdb's version contains in-frame clones alone and is incomplete. The sample lists more than 130,000 clones; around 81% were seen once. This sample is part of a study of cytomegalovirus exposure and HLA in healthy donors. Study-level background: An earlier analysis found around 120 million unique TCR beta sequences from roughly 170 million T cells.

Study observations and caveats: Later analysis suggested most CMV-associated TCR beta chains were HLA-restricted. Segments of the TCR beta V type were, in most cases, productive about 87% or about 30% of the time in an earlier analysis. After further analysis at a later stage, 16,951 TCR beta sequences were associated with HLA alleles at 0.05 false discovery rate.

Material for sequencing was PBMCs. The TCR was taken from a man in his forties in good health and CMV-seropositive.

DNA of the CDR3: TGTGCCAGCAGCCCACCCGGACAGGCCCGAAATCTCCTCCACTTT. Translation gives CASSPPGQARNLLHF. J is TRBJ1-6 and V is TRBV7-2, with 7 bases aligning to TRBD1. The CDR3 spans 15 residues. Losses at the gene ends were 5 bases for V and 15 bases for J; bases not matched to a gene: 16. The germline V gene has CDR1 SGHTA and CDR2 FQGNSA.